A single sample gave rise to the 7 T cell receptor beta chains below, sequenced in a study of regulatory T cells in long-lasting Graves disease. Library construction for TCR beta used iRepertoire HTBI primers and Arm-PCR of CDR3 regions. A single record per CDR3 protein comes from TCRdb applying MiXCR to the multiplex PCR reads. The data contain 400,000 to 500,000 distinct CDR3 sequences, about 15% of them seen just once; the ten biggest clones take up approximately 7.6%. Time point defined: newly diagnosed GD, antithyroid drugs for less than 3 months. There was RNA extracted from PBMCs, and the TCR library was made from it. The data also belong to a second study, concerning T cells in Graves' hyperthyroidism and ophthalmopathy.

The sequencing used peripheral blood mononuclear cells (PBMCs), collected at new diagnosis, from a patient treated with antithyroid drugs. Receptor source: a woman in her thirties or forties with Graves disease.

The J gene is TRBJ2-7, the V gene TRBV28; possibly TRBD1 or TRBD2 for D (5 bases each). CDR1 and CDR2 from the germline V gene are MDHEN and SYDVKM. V was trimmed by 6 bases and J by 2 bases, leaving 14 bases between them. The CDR3 extends over 14 amino acids. CDR3 coding DNA: TGTGCCAGCAGATCCACGGGACCTCCCTACGAGCAGTACTTC. Protein product: CASRSTGPPYEQYF. Based on the CDR3 plus reference TRBV28 and TRBJ2-7, the full variable domain is DVKVTQSSRYLVKRTGEKVFLECVQDMDHENMFWYRQDPGLGLRLIYFSYDVKMKEKGDIPEGYSVSREKKERFSLILESASTNQTSMYLCASRSTGPPYEQYFGPGTRLTVT.

This clonotype has a count of ten or more. The chain links TRBV28 to TRBJ2-2; TRBD2 aligns across 10 bases. Germline V CDR1 and CDR2: MDHEN, SYDVKM. Trimming at V came to 5 bases and at J to 3 bases, leaving 18 bases not matched to a gene. The CDR3 contains 20 residues. The CDR3 reads CASSPLRLAGSVKDTGELFF. DNA of the CDR3: TGTGCCAGCAGTCCTCTCAGACTAGCGGGTTCTGTAAAGGACACCGGGGAGCTGTTTTTT.

The chain uses TRBV28 and TRBJ2-6; 12 nucleotides agree with TRBD2. Per germline, CDR1 MDHEN and CDR2 SYDVKM. V lost 4 bases and J lost 8; bases outside the gene matches: 6. This CDR3 has 16 residues. The CDR3 nucleotides are TGTGCCAGCAGTTCTAGCGGGAGGGCCTTGACCAACGTCCTGACTTTC. Translation gives CASSSSGRALTNVLTF.

In this sample, this clonotype turned up many times. This rearrangement joins TRBV12-3 or TRBV12-4 to TRBJ2-2; 14 bases are a match to TRBD2. This CDR3 has 17 residues. With V trimmed by 6 bases and J by 2 bases, 5 bases remained unmatched. The CDR3 spells CASSYGTSGGNTGELFF. CDR3 sequence (DNA): TGTGCCAGCAGCTACGGGACTAGCGGGGGAAACACCGGGGAGCTGTTTTTT.

This clonotype was counted ten times or more. This rearrangement joins TRBV2 to TRBJ2-3; no definite D call. Germline V CDR1 and CDR2: SNHLY, FYNNEI. The CDR3 has 11 amino acids. V was shortened by 2 bases and J by 3 bases, with 0 bases between the two germline ends. The CDR3 protein is CASSETDTQYF. The CDR3 coding sequence is TGTGCCAGCAGTGAAACAGATACGCAGTATTTT.

This clonotype was recorded at least ten times. The gene calls are TRBV20-1 and TRBJ2-2, with D maybe TRBD2 (6 bases). Trimming took 0 bases from V and 4 from J, leaving 12 bases between them. The CDR3 length is 15 residues. Germline CDR1 reads DFQATT; CDR2 reads SNEGSKA (reference sequence). CDR3 loop: CSARDRSSATGELFF. The CDR3 bases are TGCAGTGCTAGAGATAGATCTAGCGCCACCGGGGAGCTGTTTTTT.

The chain recombines TRBV7-2 with TRBJ2-7, with 12 bases that match TRBD2. CDR3 length equals 14 residues. V dropped 7 bases and J dropped 4; count of bases not matched to a gene: 5. Germline assignment: CDR1 SGHTA and CDR2 FQGNSA. CDR3 sequence (DNA): TGTGCCAGCACCCGGACTAGCGGGACGTACGAGCAGTACTTC. As protein: CASTRTSGTYEQYF.